The T cell receptor beta chain described here comes from a study of OX40 agonist ivuxolimab in advanced cancers. At the level of the study: Dosing consisted of intravenous ivuxolimab at 0.01 to 10 mg/kg every 2 weeks. The study, taken as a whole, reports: Expanded peripheral T cells had an undetermined antigen specificity. Low normalized clonal expansion also occurred in some nonresponding patients. Dosing at 0.1 to 3.0 mg/kg was accompanied by clonal expansion of CD4+ and CD8+ blood T cells by week 6.

A word on this clone: The antigen remains unidentified.

Sequencing was performed with immunoSEQ multiplex PCR; in TCRdb, only in-frame clones are kept and a portion is missing. The sample yields about 35,000 clones, 70% to 85% seen once. With 11 bases removed from V and 3 bases from J, the gap between germline ends came to 14 bases. Per the germline V gene, CDR1 is LNHDA and CDR2 is SQIVND (reference sequence). The CDR3 contains 14 residues. This clonotype was obtained from an adult with an advanced solid tumor such as melanoma, head and neck, liver or kidney cancer. This specimen was CD4+ or CD8+ T cells sorted from blood, taken in a trial of the OX40 agonist ivuxolimab. J is TRBJ1-6 and V is TRBV19, with D perhaps matching TRBD1 (6 bases). The DNA of the CDR3 is TGTGCCGGCGGGCGGGACATCTATAATTCACCCCTCCACTTT. It is translated as CAGGRDIYNSPLHF.